These T cell receptor beta chains were read from a single sample in a study of post-analysis software for immune sequencing data. TCRdb fed the PCR reads into MiXCR, producing one record per CDR3 protein. The sample lists roughly 200,000 distinct CDR3 sequences, 29% seen once, with less than 4% in the top ten. The material sequenced was blood. The receptors here all came from a girl aged 2-17 years with multiple sclerosis. CDR3s include the opening cysteine and the closing phenylalanine or tryptophan. D genes are given only for firm matches. Part of the rows lack a size; the others show once, few, many or a class for expanded clones.

many	TRBV6-5	TRBJ2-7	-	14	CASSQTAAIYEQYF	TGTGCCAGCAGTCAAACGGCGGCTATCTACGAGCAGTACTTC
many	TRBV20-1	TRBJ2-7	TRBD2	14	CSAPRTSGRYEQYF	TGCAGTGCTCCTCGGACTAGCGGGAGGTACGAGCAGTACTTC
few	TRBV7-8	TRBJ2-2	TRBD2	15	CASSGSGTGTGELFF	TGTGCCAGCAGCGGTAGCGGGACGGGGACCGGGGAGCTGTTTTTT
-	TRBV7-3	TRBJ1-6	-	14	CASSLEGRNTPLHF	TGTGCCAGCAGCTTAGAGGGTAGAAATACACCCCTCCACTTT
many	TRBV20-1	TRBJ2-7	-	14	CSARDLDLSYEQYF	TGCAGTGCTAGAGATCTAGATCTCTCCTACGAGCAGTACTTC
-	TRBV28	TRBJ1-4	TRBD1	15	CASSDRDRHNEKLFF	TGTGCCAGCAGTGACCGGGACAGGCATAATGAAAAACTGTTTTTT
many	TRBV5-4	TRBJ2-1	TRBD1	15	CASSRDRSSYNEQFF	TGTGCCAGCAGCCGGGACAGAAGCTCCTACAATGAGCAGTTCTTC
many	TRBV7-6	TRBJ2-1	-	15	CASSLFGQGYNEQFF	TGTGCCAGCAGCTTATTTGGGCAGGGATACAATGAGCAGTTCTTC
few	TRBV3-1	TRBJ1-1	TRBD1	14	CASSQMTGSTEAFF	TGTGCCAGCAGCCAAATGACAGGGTCCACTGAAGCTTTCTTT
many	TRBV5-1	TRBJ2-7	-	12	CASSPDRRGQYF	TGCGCCAGCAGCCCCGACAGGCGCGGGCAGTACTTC
-	TRBV2	TRBJ1-1	-	14	CASSGVGGRTEAFF	TGTGCCAGCAGTGGTGTGGGGGGGCGGACTGAAGCTTTCTTT
-	TRBV28	TRBJ1-5	-	12	CASSSLGQPQHF	TGTGCCAGCAGTTCACTAGGTCAGCCCCAGCATTTT
-	TRBV12-3/TRBV12-4	TRBJ2-3	-	13	CASRRGATDMQYF	TGTGCCAGCAGGAGAGGGGCCACAGATATGCAGTATTTC
-	TRBV3-1	TRBJ2-7	TRBD1	16	CASSHRDRAFSYEQYF	TGTGCCAGCAGCCACCGGGACAGGGCTTTTAGCTACGAGCAGTACTTC
many	TRBV20-1	TRBJ2-5	-	17	CSATPISRKAVLGEQYF	TGCAGTGCTACCCCGATATCCCGAAAAGCCGTTTTGGGGGAGCAGTACTTC
-	TRBV9	TRBJ2-3	TRBD1	15	CASSVTGALTDTQYF	TGTGCCAGCAGCGTCACAGGGGCCCTCACAGATACGCAGTATTTT
-	TRBV20-1	TRBJ2-1	-	14	CSASWRGLGNEQFF	TGCAGTGCTAGTTGGCGGGGACTTGGGAATGAGCAGTTCTTC
many	TRBV29-1	TRBJ2-3	TRBD2	13	CSVISGGADTQYF	TGCAGCGTAATTAGCGGGGGGGCAGATACGCAGTATTTT
few	TRBV5-1	TRBJ1-1	-	13	CASSLDLGREAFF	TGCGCCAGCAGCTTGGATCTGGGCCGGGAAGCTTTCTTT
many	TRBV2	TRBJ2-7	-	14	CATSTDKFFYEQYF	TGTGCCACCTCAACGGACAAGTTCTTCTACGAGCAGTACTTC